Listed below are T cell receptor beta chains from one sample, sequenced in a study of blood T cells in healthy people across ages. MiXCR, applied by TCRdb to the 5' RACE reads, yields one record per CDR3 protein. Found here are a few hundred thousand distinct CDR3 sequences, approximately 52% of them singletons; the top ten hold 50% to 65%. What was sequenced was blood. These receptors all come from a man between 60 and 75 years old in good health. The CDR3 runs from the conserved cysteine through the conserved F or W.

V gene	J gene	CDR3 protein
TRBV9	TRBJ2-3	CASSVDEVGQYF
TRBV4-1	TRBJ1-4	CASSQDQQGLGTANEKLFF
TRBV29-1	TRBJ2-7	CSAGTSGYYEQYF
TRBV6-5	TRBJ2-1	CASSSGRTSSYNEQFF
TRBV9	TRBJ2-4	CASSVELAPREQYF
TRBV29-1	TRBJ2-3	CGVDWGGRSTDTQYF
TRBV20-1	TRBJ2-1	CSARDGLGASYEQFF
TRBV4-1	TRBJ2-7	CASSATSGNSYEQYF
TRBV21-1	TRBJ1-5	CASSRIRGGGQPRHF
TRBV10-3	TRBJ2-5	CAINARIETQYF
TRBV5-1	TRBJ2-3	CASSSNVGGLVDTQYF
TRBV4-3	TRBJ1-2	CASSLRTGGEGGYTF
TRBV20-1	TRBJ2-7	CSAPSSGISYEQYF
TRBV20-1	TRBJ1-2	CSASTSGLNYGYTF
TRBV10-3	TRBJ1-2	CAISESVVLRPGRGSHGYTF
TRBV20-1	TRBJ2-3	CSAPPEGTTDTQYF
TRBV29-1	TRBJ2-5	CSVSDSGVEQYF
TRBV5-1	TRBJ2-3	CASSLALAEVWYF
TRBV24-1	TRBJ2-3	CATSDADGAGGEDTQYF
TRBV9	TRBJ2-3	CASSASAAGGTDTQYF
TRBV20-1	TRBJ1-2	CSATTERTGALYGYTF
TRBV7-2	TRBJ2-5	CASSQRHQETQYF
TRBV4-3	-	CASSQDTRTEQYF
TRBV5-8	TRBJ2-7	CASSLDAAGNYEQYF
TRBV18	TRBJ2-5	CASSRGQRERTQYF
TRBV24-1	TRBJ2-5	CATSDPRGPERETQYF